Given below is one T cell receptor (beta chain) in context. What it recognizes is unknown. The data were taken from a study of T-cell reconstitution after alpha-beta-depleted transplantation in children. General study results and limits: Some patients' high day-60 TCRbeta diversity was attributed to recipient cells surviving conditioning.

Unique molecular identifiers were incorporated during preparation of the TCRbeta library. Using its own MiXCR run on the PCR reads, TCRdb lists one record per CDR3 protein. The sample lists around 440,000 distinct CDR3 sequences, roughly 15% occurring once. This material consisted of PBMCs, mostly from graft donor cells, taken 360 days after TCRalphabeta/CD19-depleted stem cell transplant. The sequence was collected from a boy under three years old who had a stem cell transplant for Wiskott-Aldrich syndrome, so the T cells may come from the graft donor.

The CDR3 DNA follows: TGTGCCAGCAGCAATCTCTGGACAGGGGTCTACAATGAGCAGTTCTTC. This translates into CASSNLWTGVYNEQFF. The chain carries TRBV21-1 and TRBJ2-1; the table's TRBD1 call for D was not verified on the DNA. TRBV21-1 is listed as a pseudogene. CDR3 length equals 16 residues.